The present entry profiles one T cell receptor beta chain with its context. No antigen is known for it. The CD8+ and CD4+ T cells were isolated magnetically using a negative isolation approach, whereas the TEMRA cells were enriched by FACS. The RNA input was roughly 0.45 to 1 ug, and it was reverse transcribed with random hexamers. Amplification of TCR beta CDR3 spanned 54 Vbeta and 13 Jbeta via immunoSEQ multiplex PCR. Via MiXCR, TCRdb re-called the immunoSEQ multiplex PCR reads, giving one row per CDR3 protein. Of some 150,000 distinct CDR3 sequences detected, over 85% appear once; the ten largest clones hold approximately 0.25%. These data are taken from a study of CD8 T cells in Susac syndrome. Study-wide points: By the study's own acknowledgment, its TCR sequencing and HLA analysis included relatively few individuals.

The sequenced sample consisted of CD8+ T cells from PBMCs. The sequence was collected from a human donor in good health.

The CDR3 DNA sequence: TGCGCCAGCAGCGTCACAGGGCTCACTGAAGCTTTCTTT. Amino acid sequence: CASSVTGLTEAFF. The genes are TRBV5-1 and TRBJ1-1, with D possibly TRBD1 on 6 matching bases. Germline V CDR1 and CDR2: SGHRS, YFSETQ. The CDR3 covers 13 residues. Trimming shortened V by 4 bases and J by 4 bases, and 11 bases separated the two germline ends.